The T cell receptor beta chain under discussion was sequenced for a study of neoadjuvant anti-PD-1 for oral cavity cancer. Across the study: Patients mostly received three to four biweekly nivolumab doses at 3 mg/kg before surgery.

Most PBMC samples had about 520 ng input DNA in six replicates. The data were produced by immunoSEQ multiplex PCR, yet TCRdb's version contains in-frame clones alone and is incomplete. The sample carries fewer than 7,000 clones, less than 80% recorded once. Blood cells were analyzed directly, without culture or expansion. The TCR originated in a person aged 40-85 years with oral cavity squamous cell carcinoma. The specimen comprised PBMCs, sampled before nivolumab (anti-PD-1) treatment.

The CDR3 reads CATSRDNWGYTF. The CDR3 bases are TGTGCCACCAGCAGAGATAATTGGGGCTACACCTTC. The chain combines TRBV15 with TRBJ1-2; no clear D gene. Trimming removed 0 bases from V and 8 bases from J, with 7 bases in between. Per the germline V gene, CDR1 is LNHNV and CDR2 is YYDKDF (reference sequence). The CDR3 runs to 12 residues.